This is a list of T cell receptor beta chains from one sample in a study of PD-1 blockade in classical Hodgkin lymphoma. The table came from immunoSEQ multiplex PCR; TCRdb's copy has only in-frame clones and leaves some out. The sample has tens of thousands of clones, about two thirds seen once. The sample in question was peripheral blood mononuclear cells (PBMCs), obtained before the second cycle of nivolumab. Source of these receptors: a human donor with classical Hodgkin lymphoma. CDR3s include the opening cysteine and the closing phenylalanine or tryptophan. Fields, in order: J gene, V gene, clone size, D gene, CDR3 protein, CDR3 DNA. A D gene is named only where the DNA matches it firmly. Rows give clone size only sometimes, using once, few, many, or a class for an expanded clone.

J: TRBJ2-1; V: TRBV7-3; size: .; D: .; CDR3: CASSLGYGSYNEQFF; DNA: TGTGCCAGCAGCTTAGGATATGGGAGTTACAATGAGCAGTTCTTC
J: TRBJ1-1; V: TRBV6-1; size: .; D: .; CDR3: CASSPNTEAFF; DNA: TGTGCCAGCAGTCCGAACACTGAAGCTTTCTTT
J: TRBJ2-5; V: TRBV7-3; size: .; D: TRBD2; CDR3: CASSSLGGGPLGAETQYF; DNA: TGTGCCAGCAGCTCCCTTGGCGGGGGGCCTTTAGGGGCAGAGACCCAGTACTTC
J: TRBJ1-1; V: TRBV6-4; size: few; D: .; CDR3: CASVKGRSNTEAFF; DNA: TGTGCCAGCGTGAAAGGACGGTCGAACACTGAAGCTTTCTTT
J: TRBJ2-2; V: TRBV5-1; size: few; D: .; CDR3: CASSSPTGSGELFF; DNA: TGCGCCAGCAGCTCCCCAACGGGGTCCGGGGAGCTGTTTTTT
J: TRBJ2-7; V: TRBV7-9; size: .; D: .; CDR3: CASTLLGEQYF; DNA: TGTGCCAGCACCTTGCTGGGCGAGCAGTACTTC
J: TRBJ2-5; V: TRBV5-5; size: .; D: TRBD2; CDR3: CASSLGSGGSQETQYF; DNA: TGTGCCAGCAGCTTAGGTAGCGGGGGATCTCAAGAGACCCAGTACTTC
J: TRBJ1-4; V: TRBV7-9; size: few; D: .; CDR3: CASSLTEEKLFF; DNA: TGTGCCAGCAGCTTAACGGAGGAAAAACTGTTTTTT
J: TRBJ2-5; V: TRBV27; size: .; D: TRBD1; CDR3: CASSLEYRGQGGTQYF; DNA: TGTGCCAGCAGTTTGGAATACAGGGGGCAAGGCGGGACCCAGTACTTC
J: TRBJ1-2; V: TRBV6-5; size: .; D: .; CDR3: CASSYSPGGYGYTF; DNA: TGTGCCAGCAGTTACTCCCCCGGGGGGTATGGCTACACCTTC
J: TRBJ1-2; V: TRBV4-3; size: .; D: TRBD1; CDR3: CASSQDTAGGVSGYTF; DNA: TGCGCCAGCAGCCAAGACACGGCAGGGGGCGTAAGTGGCTACACCTTC
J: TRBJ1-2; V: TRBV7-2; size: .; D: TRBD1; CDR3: CASTQPTGGAYGYTF; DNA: TGTGCCAGCACCCAACCGACAGGGGGCGCGTATGGCTACACCTTC
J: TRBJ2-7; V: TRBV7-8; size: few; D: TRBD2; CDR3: CASSIPGGAPSYEQYF; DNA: TGTGCCAGCAGCATTCCGGGGGGGGCCCCCTCCTACGAGCAGTACTTC
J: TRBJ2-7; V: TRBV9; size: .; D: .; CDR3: CASSGWQGTYEQYF; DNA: TGTGCCAGCAGCGGGTGGCAGGGGACCTACGAGCAGTACTTC
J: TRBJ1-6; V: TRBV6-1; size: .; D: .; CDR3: CASSVSFREYNSPLHF; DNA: TGTGCCAGCAGTGTATCCTTCAGGGAGTATAATTCACCCCTCCACTTT
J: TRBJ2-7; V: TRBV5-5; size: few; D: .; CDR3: CASSLAAGHYEQYF; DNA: TGTGCCAGCAGCTTGGCCGCAGGACACTACGAGCAGTACTTC
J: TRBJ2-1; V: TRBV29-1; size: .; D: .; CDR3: CSVEDLWGDGNEQFF; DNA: TGCAGCGTTGAAGATCTTTGGGGGGATGGAAATGAGCAGTTCTTC
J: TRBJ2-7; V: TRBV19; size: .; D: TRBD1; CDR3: CASSIGTGGIYEQYF; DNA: TGTGCCAGTAGTATCGGGACAGGGGGCATCTACGAGCAGTACTTC
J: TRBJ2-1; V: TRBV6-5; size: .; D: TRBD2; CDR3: CASSYSGGGEQFF; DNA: TGTGCCAGCAGTTACTCGGGGGGGGGTGAGCAGTTCTTC
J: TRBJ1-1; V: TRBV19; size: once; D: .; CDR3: CASSIDRNTEAFF; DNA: TGTGCCAGTAGTATAGATAGGAACACTGAAGCTTTCTTT
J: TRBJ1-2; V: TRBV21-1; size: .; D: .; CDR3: CASSKVSVQPRSANYGYTF; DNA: TGTGCCAGCAGCAAAGTAAGCGTACAGCCCCGTTCAGCTAACTATGGCTACACCTTC
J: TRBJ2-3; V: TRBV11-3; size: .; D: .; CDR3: CASSLGREDTQYF; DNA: TGTGCCAGCAGCTTAGGGAGGGAAGATACGCAGTATTTT
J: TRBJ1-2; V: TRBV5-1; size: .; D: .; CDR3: CASSLEGQEYGYTF; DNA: TGCGCCAGCAGCTTGGAGGGGCAGGAGTATGGCTACACCTTC
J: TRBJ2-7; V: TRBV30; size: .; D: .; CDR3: CAWRGGSQTRTGIPYEQYF; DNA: TGTGCCTGGAGGGGGGGGAGCCAAACTAGGACAGGGATACCCTACGAGCAGTACTTC
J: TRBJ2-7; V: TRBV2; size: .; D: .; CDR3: CASSERDEQYF; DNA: TGTGCCAGCAGTGAACGGGACGAGCAGTACTTC
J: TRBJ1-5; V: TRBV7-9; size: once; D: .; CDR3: CASSLGGQPQHF; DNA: TGTGCCAGCAGCTTGGGCGGTCAGCCCCAGCATTTT
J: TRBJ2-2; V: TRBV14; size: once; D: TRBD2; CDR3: CASRPSGGHGELFF; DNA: TGTGCCAGCAGACCTAGCGGGGGTCATGGGGAGCTGTTTTTT
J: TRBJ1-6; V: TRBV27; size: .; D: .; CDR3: CASSLDSESSYNSPLHF; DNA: TGTGCCAGCAGTCTGGACAGTGAGAGCTCCTATAATTCACCCCTCCACTTT
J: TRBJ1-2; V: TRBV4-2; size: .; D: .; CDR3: CASSQAGSHYGYTF; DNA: TGTGCCAGCAGCCAAGCCGGGTCCCACTATGGCTACACCTTC
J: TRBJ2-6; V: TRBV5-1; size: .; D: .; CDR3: CASSPTVSGANSGANVLTF; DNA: TGCGCCAGCAGCCCCACCGTATCGGGGGCTAACTCTGGGGCCAACGTCCTGACTTTC
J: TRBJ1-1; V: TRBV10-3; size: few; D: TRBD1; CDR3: CATTAGGYDWIEAFF; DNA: TGTGCCACCACCGCAGGGGGCTACGACTGGATTGAAGCTTTCTTT
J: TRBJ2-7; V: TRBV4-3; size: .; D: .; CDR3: CASSQDSGRTGHEQYF; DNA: TGCGCCAGCAGCCAAGATAGCGGCAGGACAGGCCACGAGCAGTACTTC
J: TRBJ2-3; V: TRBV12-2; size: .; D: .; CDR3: CASRFRRQGVTDTQYF; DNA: TGTGCAAGTCGCTTTCGTCGACAGGGGGTCACAGATACGCAGTATTTT
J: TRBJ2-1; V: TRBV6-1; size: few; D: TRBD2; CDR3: CASSRLAGAYNEQFF; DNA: TGTGCCAGCAGTAGACTAGCGGGGGCCTACAATGAGCAGTTCTTC
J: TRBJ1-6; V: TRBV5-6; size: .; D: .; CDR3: CASSLARRPNSPLHF; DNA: TGTGCCAGCAGCTTGGCCCGGCGCCCCAATTCACCCCTCCACTTT
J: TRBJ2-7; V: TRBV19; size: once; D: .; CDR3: CASSIRAGSEQYF; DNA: TGTGCCAGTAGTATTCGGGCAGGGAGTGAGCAGTACTTC
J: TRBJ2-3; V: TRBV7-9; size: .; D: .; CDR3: CASAYTDTQYF; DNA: TGTGCCAGCGCTTACACAGATACGCAGTATTTT
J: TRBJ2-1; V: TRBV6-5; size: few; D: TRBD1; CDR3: CASSYSSGGNEQFF; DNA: TGTGCCAGCAGTTACTCTTCAGGGGGCAATGAGCAGTTCTTC
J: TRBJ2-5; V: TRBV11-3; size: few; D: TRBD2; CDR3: CASSLGRLAGGPQETQYF; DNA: TGTGCCAGCAGCTTAGGGAGACTAGCGGGGGGTCCCCAAGAGACCCAGTACTTC
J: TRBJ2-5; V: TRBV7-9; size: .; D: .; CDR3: CASSLGGGRETQYF; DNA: TGTGCCAGCAGCCTAGGGGGGGGCAGAGAGACCCAGTACTTC
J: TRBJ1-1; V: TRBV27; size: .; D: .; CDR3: CASSFGGQGTEAFF; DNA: TGTGCCAGCAGTTTCGGGGGGCAGGGCACTGAAGCTTTCTTT
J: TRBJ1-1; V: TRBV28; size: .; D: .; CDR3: CASSLRDHNTEAFF; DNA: TGTGCCAGCAGTTTAAGGGACCATAACACTGAAGCTTTCTTT
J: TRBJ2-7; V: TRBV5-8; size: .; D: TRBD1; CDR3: CASSRPGTGYEQYF; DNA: TGTGCCAGCAGCCGTCCCGGGACAGGGTACGAGCAGTACTTC
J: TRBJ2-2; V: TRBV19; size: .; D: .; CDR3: CASMAGLNTGELFF; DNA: TGTGCCAGTATGGCGGGGTTGAACACCGGGGAGCTGTTTTTT
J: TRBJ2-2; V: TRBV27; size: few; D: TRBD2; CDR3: CASSLGLAYGGELFF; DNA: TGTGCCAGCAGTTTAGGACTAGCGTATGGCGGGGAGCTGTTTTTT
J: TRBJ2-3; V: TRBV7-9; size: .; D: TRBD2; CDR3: CASSFPTSGATDTQYF; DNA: TGTGCCAGCAGCTTCCCGACTAGCGGGGCCACAGATACGCAGTATTTT
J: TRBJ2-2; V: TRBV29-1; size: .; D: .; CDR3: CSVEPGRTGELFF; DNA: TGCAGCGTTGAACCGGGGCGCACCGGGGAGCTGTTTTTT
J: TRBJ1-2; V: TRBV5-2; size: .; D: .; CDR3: CASKDYREYETYGYTF; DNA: TGTGCCAGCAAGGATTACAGAGAGTACGAGACCTATGGCTACACCTTC
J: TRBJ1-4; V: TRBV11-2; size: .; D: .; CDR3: CASSPTRGRKLFF; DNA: TGTGCCAGCAGCCCAACGAGGGGAAGAAAACTGTTTTTT
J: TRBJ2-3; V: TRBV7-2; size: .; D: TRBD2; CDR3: CASSLADSDTQYF; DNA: TGTGCCAGCAGCCTAGCGGACTCGGATACGCAGTATTTT
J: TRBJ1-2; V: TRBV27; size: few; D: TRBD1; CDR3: CASTLRGGGVANYGYTF; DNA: TGTGCCAGCACCCTCAGGGGGGGAGGAGTAGCTAACTATGGCTACACCTTC
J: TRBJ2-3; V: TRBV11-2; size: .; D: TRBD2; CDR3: CASSLDSASGGYTDTQYF; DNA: TGTGCCAGCAGCTTAGATTCAGCTAGCGGGGGGTACACAGATACGCAGTATTTT
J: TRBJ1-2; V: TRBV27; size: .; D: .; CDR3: CASSQGASGTTDGYTF; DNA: TGTGCCAGCAGTCAAGGGGCTTCCGGGACAACCGATGGCTACACCTTC
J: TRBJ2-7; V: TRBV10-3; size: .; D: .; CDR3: CATGPDGPYEQYF; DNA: TGTGCCACCGGGCCCGACGGGCCCTACGAGCAGTACTTC